The TCR beta chain under discussion was sequenced for a study of identical twins. Overall study results and limits: A lower insertion count was a feature of abundant cord blood beta clonotypes, with no such feature in memory repertoires. Alpha sequences that were out-of-frame and twin-shared showed an excess of low generation probability.

Template switching, a step in the protocol, added a universal primer site, and cDNA carried unique molecular identifiers. TCRdb re-analysed the 5' RACE reads in MiXCR, keeping a single row per CDR3 protein. The data hold about 530,000 distinct CDR3 sequences, with around 20% observed a single time. In germline, CDR1 is MDHEN, CDR2 SYDVKM. CDR3 length: 14 amino acids. Trimming took 8 bases from V and 8 from J, leaving 21 bases between them. A note on this clonotype: The antigen remains undetermined.

The sample also formed part of further work on yellow fever vaccine responses in identical twins. Per that study: Twins reportedly showed a vaccine T cell response that seemed partly convergent and partly personalized.

This TCR was sampled from a woman in her late teens or twenties in good health. The rearrangement uses TRBV28 and TRBJ1-2, with D tentatively TRBD1 (5 bases). Sequenced sample: CD4+ T cells sorted from blood. The CDR3 DNA sequence: TGTGCCAGCGTGGCCTCGGGGGGACCCGGGGGCTACACCTTC. It encodes CASVASGGPGGYTF.